This T cell receptor (beta chain) was sequenced during a study of blood T cells in healthy people across ages. The study's findings and limits: Bulk PBMC profiling left naive and antigen-experienced comparisons inconclusive.

Germline trimming cut 4 bases from V and 6 bases from J; bases unmatched to any gene: 20. The CDR3 covers 19 residues. Germline values: CDR1 DFQATT, CDR2 SNEGSKA (reference sequence). Remarks on this clonotype: Antigen unknown.

Through a sample-barcoded 5' primer and a J-beta primer mix, a second PCR was run for roughly 6 to 11 cycles. In TCRdb, the 5' RACE reads were re-called with MiXCR into one record per CDR3 protein. The data hold 850,000 to 950,000 distinct CDR3 sequences, with more than 25% observed a single time. The sample comprised blood. The clonotype originates from a woman older than 75 in good health. The rearrangement links TRBV20-1 to TRBJ2-1; 11 nucleotides match TRBD2. The CDR3 region has the DNA TGCAGTGCTACCGACTGGCTAGCGGGAGGAACCTACTTTATCAATGAGCAGTTCTTC. This gives the protein CSATDWLAGGTYFINEQFF.